This T cell receptor (beta chain) is drawn from a study of CD8+ T cells in alopecia areata. Described treatment: oral pan-JAK inhibitor, 5-10 mg twice daily. Peripheral blood samples and lesional scalp punch biopsies were obtained from alopecia areata patients. Extracted from the samples, RNA was reverse transcribed into cDNA to serve as the sequencing template. Sequencing used immunoSEQ multiplex PCR; TCRdb keeps in-frame clones, though not all of them. This sample has about 300,000 clones, with nearly 60% found just once. Study-level findings and limits: In patients, TCRs were shared less clearly than in mice, and HLA may possibly be involved.

As to this clone: Its target is not known.

V was trimmed by 1 base and J by 2 bases, leaving 11 bases between them. CDR3 length: 15 amino acids. Germline V lookup: CDR1 MNHEY, CDR2 SMNVEV (reference sequence). The specimen comprised CD4+ T cells sorted from blood, sampled at week 24, from a patient treated with tofacitinib. This clonotype was obtained from a human donor with alopecia areata. The rearrangement links TRBV27 to TRBJ2-5; D may match TRBD1 or TRBD2 (5 bases each). The CDR3 reads CASSLFSGAQETQYF. CDR3 sequence (DNA): TGTGCCAGCAGTTTATTCTCCGGGGCGCAAGAGACCCAGTACTTC.